This is a list of T cell receptor beta chains from one sample in a study of blood T cell repertoires in COVID-19. Measured with immunoSEQ multiplex PCR; TCRdb has only the in-frame clones, and not every one. The sample yields 200,000 to 300,000 clones, 75% to 90% seen once. Sample: peripheral blood. Every receptor here comes from a man under 40 with active or convalescent COVID-19. The CDR3 runs from the conserved cysteine through the conserved F or W. A D gene is named only where the DNA matches it firmly. The size of a clone is reported for some rows only, either as once, few or many, or as a class for expanded clones.

d_gene	v_gene	abundance	j_gene	CDR3aa	CDR3nt
.	TRBV7-6	.	TRBJ1-1	CASSLVAAMNTEAFF	TGTGCCAGCAGCTTAGTAGCGGCCATGAACACTGAAGCTTTCTTT
TRBD1	TRBV9	.	TRBJ2-2	CASSPEGTGGLTGELFF	TGTGCCAGCAGCCCCGAAGGGACAGGGGGCCTCACCGGGGAGCTGTTTTTT
.	TRBV6-4	.	TRBJ2-1	CASSTGHRSYNEQFF	TGTGCCAGCAGCACAGGACACCGCTCCTACAATGAGCAGTTCTTC
.	TRBV6-5	.	TRBJ1-2	CASSYSGGAEGYTF	TGTGCCAGCAGTTACTCTGGGGGGGCGGAAGGCTACACCTTC
TRBD2	TRBV14	.	TRBJ2-1	CASSSTLAGGRWNEQFF	TGTGCCAGCAGCAGCACCCTAGCGGGGGGGCGTTGGAATGAGCAGTTCTTC
TRBD1	TRBV2	.	TRBJ2-1	CASSEFGQGVVNEQFF	TGTGCCAGCAGTGAGTTTGGGCAGGGGGTGGTCAATGAGCAGTTCTTC
TRBD1	TRBV29-1	.	TRBJ1-1	CSVESGQGNTEAFF	TGCAGCGTTGAAAGCGGACAGGGGAACACTGAAGCTTTCTTT
.	TRBV11-3	.	TRBJ2-2	CASSSGGPSTGELFF	TGTGCCAGCAGCTCCGGGGGGCCGAGCACCGGGGAGCTGTTTTTT
TRBD1	TRBV5-1	.	TRBJ1-4	CASSLQQGGYEKLFF	TGCGCCAGCAGCTTGCAACAGGGGGGATATGAAAAACTGTTTTTT
.	TRBV29-1	.	TRBJ2-7	CSVEQGGYEQYF	TGCAGCGTTGAACAGGGGGGCTACGAGCAGTACTTC
.	TRBV27	.	TRBJ1-1	CASSLTMNTEAFF	TGTGCCAGCAGTCTCACAATGAACACTGAAGCTTTCTTT
TRBD1	TRBV5-4	.	TRBJ2-3	CASSSRTGSDTQYF	TGTGCCAGCAGCTCACGGACAGGGTCAGATACGCAGTATTTT
TRBD1	TRBV6-5	.	TRBJ1-1	CASSPGQVRTEAFF	TGTGCCAGCAGTCCAGGACAGGTACGCACTGAAGCTTTCTTT
.	TRBV19	.	TRBJ1-5	CASSEIKGDQPQHF	TGTGCCAGTAGTGAAATCAAGGGGGATCAGCCCCAGCATTTT
.	TRBV7-2	.	TRBJ2-3	CASSFTSGSDTQYF	TGTGCCAGCAGCTTTACTTCGGGTTCAGATACGCAGTATTTT
.	TRBV29-1	.	TRBJ2-7	CINSRQDSSYEQYF	TGCATCAACTCTAGACAGGACAGCTCCTACGAGCAGTACTTC
.	TRBV6-5	few	TRBJ1-2	CASSSTGLWNGYTF	TGTGCCAGCAGTTCTACAGGGTTATGGAATGGCTACACCTTC
.	TRBV5-4	.	TRBJ2-2	CASSSTVERGTGELFF	TGTGCCAGCAGCTCCACGGTGGAACGGGGCACCGGGGAGCTGTTTTTT
.	TRBV19	.	TRBJ1-1	CASSRTAGTEAFF	TGTGCCAGTAGTCGAACCGCGGGTACTGAAGCTTTCTTT
.	TRBV7-2	once	TRBJ2-3	CASSHQSTGRVDTQYF	TGTGCCAGCAGCCACCAGTCTACGGGGAGAGTCGATACGCAGTATTTT
.	TRBV18	.	TRBJ1-4	CASSPGAAKLFF	TGTGCCAGCTCACCGGGAGCGGCAAAACTGTTTTTT
.	TRBV7-9	.	TRBJ2-6	CASSTGGSGANVLTF	TGTGCCAGCAGCACAGGTGGCTCTGGGGCCAACGTCCTGACTTTC
.	TRBV6-2/TRBV6-3	.	TRBJ2-3	CASSSDQKVRISTQYF	TGTGCCAGCAGTTCCGACCAGAAGGTCAGGATTTCTACGCAGTATTTT
.	TRBV29-1	.	TRBJ2-1	CSVEGTDGVENEQFF	TGCAGCGTTGAAGGGACAGATGGAGTAGAGAATGAGCAGTTCTTC
.	TRBV29-1	.	TRBJ2-1	CSVFYLTRGTNEQFF	TGCAGCGTTTTTTATCTCACTAGGGGGACCAATGAGCAGTTCTTC
TRBD1	TRBV3-1/TRBV3-2	.	TRBJ1-3	CASSLRTGSRSGNTIYF	TGTGCCAGCAGCCTGCGGACAGGAAGCCGCTCTGGAAACACCATATATTTT
TRBD2	TRBV7-9	.	TRBJ2-5	CASVDGGGETQYF	TGTGCCAGCGTGGATGGGGGAGGGGAGACCCAGTACTTC